A single sample is the source of the 23 T cell receptor beta chains below, sequenced in a study of blood T cell repertoires in COVID-19. Sequencing used immunoSEQ multiplex PCR; TCRdb keeps in-frame clones, though not all of them. This table holds about 160,000 clones, approximately 82% found once. The sample consisted of PBMCs or T cells enriched from blood (not recorded which). Source of these receptors: a man in his sixties who had recovered from COVID-19.

This chain joins TRBV13 and TRBJ2-6; no definite D call. Germline V gene data show CDR1 as PRHDT and CDR2 as FYEKMQ (reference sequence). This CDR3 has 14 amino acids. With 2 bases removed from V and 5 bases from J, the gap between germline ends came to 7 bases. This CDR3 reads CASSLQQWANVLTF. The CDR3 DNA is TGTGCCAGCAGCTTACAACAGTGGGCCAACGTCCTGACTTTC. The whole variable domain, filled in from reference TRBV13 and TRBJ2-6, reads AAGVIQSPRHLIKEKRETATLKCYPIPRHDTVYWYQQGPGQDPQFLISFYEKMQSDKGSIPDRFSAQQFSDYHSELNMSSLELGDSALYFCASSLQQWANVLTFGAGSRLTVL.

CDR3 DNA sequence: TGTGCCAGTTCTTGGGACAGGGATTCAGATACGCAGTATTTT. As protein: CASSWDRDSDTQYF. The gene calls are TRBV6-4 and TRBJ2-3, with TRBD1 matching over 9 bases. From germline, CDR1 is MRHNA and CDR2 SNTAGT. Germline trimming cut 9 bases from V and 4 bases from J; bases unmatched to any gene: 8. The CDR3 length is 14 residues.

This clone was seen a single time. This chain connects TRBV5-4 to TRBJ1-2; 10 bases map to TRBD1. The trim removed 3 bases at V and 5 bases at J, leaving 7 bases unmatched. Germline V lookup: CDR1 SGHNT, CDR2 YYREEE (reference sequence). CDR3 length: 15 amino acids. DNA for the CDR3: TGTGCCAGCAGCTGGGAGACAGGGGGCTTATATGGCTACACCTTC. Its protein is CASSWETGGLYGYTF. Together with reference TRBV5-4 and TRBJ1-2, the CDR3 gives the full variable domain: ETGVTQSPTHLIKTRGQQVTLRCSSQSGHNTVSWYQQALGQGPQFIFQYYREEENGRGNFPPRFSGLQFPNYSSELNVNALELDDSALYLCASSWETGGLYGYTFGSGTRLTVV.

The V and J genes are TRBV9 and TRBJ2-7, with 8 bases identical to TRBD1. Unmatched junction bases numbered 4, after V lost 5 bases and J lost 0 bases. Germline CDR1 reads SGDLS; CDR2 reads YYNGEE. The CDR3 contains 14 residues. The CDR3 loop is CASSMTGVSYEQYF. The CDR3 region has the DNA TGTGCCAGCAGTATGACAGGGGTCTCCTACGAGCAGTACTTC.

The chain carries TRBV7-6 and TRBJ2-2; weak D call: TRBD1 (6 bases). The V end was cut by 4 bases, the J end by 6 bases, with 12 bases between. The CDR3 has 14 residues. Germline V CDR1 and CDR2: SGHVS, FNYEAQ. This CDR3 is CASSSVGGSGELFF. CDR3 coding DNA: TGTGCCAGCAGCTCCGTAGGGGGATCCGGGGAGCTGTTTTTT.

The chain couples TRBV7-2 to TRBJ2-2; unclear D gene. The CDR3 sequence is 14 residues long. The germline V gene has CDR1 SGHTA and CDR2 FQGNSA. V was clipped by 5 bases and J by 0 bases, with 7 bases between them. In DNA form, the CDR3 reads TGTGCCAGCAGCCTAGACACGAACACCGGGGAGCTGTTTTTT. Amino acids: CASSLDTNTGELFF.

The gene calls are TRBV5-5 and TRBJ1-3, with D possibly matching TRBD1 (5 bases). CDR1 and CDR2 from the germline V gene are SGHKS and YYEKEE (reference sequence). V was trimmed by 5 bases and J by 4 bases, leaving 13 bases between them. This CDR3 contains 14 residues. Here the CDR3 DNA reads TGTGCCAGCAGTGCGGGGCATGACGGAAACACCATATATTTT. Protein product: CASSAGHDGNTIYF.

V gene TRBV10-3 combines with J gene TRBJ2-7, with D maybe TRBD1 (6 bases). This CDR3 contains 13 residues. The germline V and J ends were trimmed by 5 bases and 6 bases, with 14 bases remaining between them. The germline gives CDR1 ENHRY, CDR2 SYGVKD. In DNA form, the CDR3 reads TGTGCCATCAGTTTTCGGCAGGGGCCCGAGCAGTACTTC. Encoded protein: CAISFRQGPEQYF.

This chain connects TRBV7-8 to TRBJ1-2; D unclear. CDR3 length: 14 residues. V lost 6 bases and J lost 1, with 12 bases in between. CDR1 SGHVS and CDR2 FQNEAQ come from the germline V gene. The CDR3 DNA follows: TGTGCCAGCAGTCCCGAGTCGAGTAACTATGGCTACACCTTC. It codes for CASSPESSNYGYTF.

The V gene is TRBV6-5, the J gene TRBJ2-5; 9 positions match TRBD2. This CDR3 region has 16 residues. Trimming removed 0 bases from V and 5 bases from J; junction bases left unmatched: 7. Looked up from germline, CDR1 is MNHEY and CDR2 is SVGAGI. CDR3 DNA: TGTGCCAGCAGTTACTCCGGTAGCGGGAGAATCGAGACCCAGTACTTC. Translated, it gives CASSYSGSGRIETQYF.

This sequence joins TRBV5-6 and TRBJ1-2, with D perhaps matching TRBD1 (5 bases). The germline gives CDR1 SGHDT, CDR2 YYEEEE. This CDR3 region has 15 residues. V was pared by 0 bases and J by 0 bases, with 9 bases between. The CDR3 DNA is TGTGCCAGCAGCTTGGTGACAGAACCTAACTATGGCTACACCTTC. Protein sequence: CASSLVTEPNYGYTF.

V and J are TRBV4-1 and TRBJ2-5, with TRBD2 matching over 10 bases. Unmatched junction bases numbered 12, after V lost 6 bases and J lost 2 bases. CDR1 is MGHRA and CDR2 is YSYEKL in the germline V gene. This CDR3 spans 17 amino acids. The CDR3 protein is CASRNPLAGVKQETQYF. CDR3 nucleotide sequence: TGCGCCAGCAGAAACCCGCTAGCGGGGGTAAAACAAGAGACCCAGTACTTC.

The chain is built from TRBV10-2 and TRBJ2-1; no clear D. The CDR3 spans 11 residues. Germline CDR1 WSHSY, CDR2 SAAADI. Trimming removed 6 bases from V and 6 bases from J, with 6 bases in between. The CDR3 bases are TGCGCCAGCAGCAATCCCAATGAGCAGTTCTTC. Its translation: CASSNPNEQFF.

This sequence joins TRBV6-1 and TRBJ1-6, with D tentatively TRBD1 (6 bases). The CDR3 has 15 amino acids. V lost 1 base, J lost 6 bases, and 10 bases lay in between. From germline, CDR1 is MNHNS and CDR2 SASEGT. As DNA, the CDR3 is TGTGCCAGCAGTGAAGAGGACAGAGGTAATTCACCCCTCCACTTT. Translated: CASSEEDRGNSPLHF.

The V call is TRBV11-1, the J call TRBJ2-7, with D perhaps matching TRBD1 (6 bases). The CDR3 is made up of 13 amino acids. V was clipped by 5 bases and J by 4 bases, with 12 bases between them. The V gene's germline CDR1 is SGHAT and CDR2 FQDESV (reference sequence). CDR3 DNA sequence: TGTGCCAGCAGCCAAGGACAGTTTTACGAGCAGTACTTC. Translation gives CASSQGQFYEQYF.

The chain combines TRBV28 with TRBJ2-7; a weak D match, TRBD2 (5 bases). Germline CDR1 reads MDHEN; CDR2 reads SYDVKM. The germline V and J ends were trimmed by 1 base and 5 bases, with 18 bases remaining between them. The CDR3 extends over 16 amino acids. Here the CDR3 reads CASSLYEGAHKDEQYF. The DNA for the CDR3 is TGTGCCAGCAGTTTATATGAGGGTGCCCACAAAGACGAGCAGTACTTC.

The V call is TRBV28, the J call TRBJ1-2, with 7 bases matching TRBD1. Trimming cost V 3 bases and J 1 base; bases outside gene matches: 5. Germline-derived CDR1 and CDR2 are MDHEN and SYDVKM. The CDR3 sequence is 15 residues long. DNA for the CDR3: TGTGCCAGCAGTTTTCCGGCAGGGGGTAACTATGGCTACACCTTC. The encoded protein is CASSFPAGGNYGYTF.

The count of this clone is one. The V gene is TRBV5-4, the J gene TRBJ2-5; 7 bases line up with TRBD1. There are 15 residues in the CDR3. The trim removed 0 bases at V and 2 bases at J, leaving 4 bases unmatched. Germline loops: CDR1 SGHNT, CDR2 YYREEE (reference sequence). The CDR3 DNA follows: TGTGCCAGCAGCTTGGCCGGGACAGTACAAGAGACCCAGTACTTC. This encodes CASSLAGTVQETQYF. The full variable domain, rest sourced from reference TRBV5-4 and TRBJ2-5, is ETGVTQSPTHLIKTRGQQVTLRCSSQSGHNTVSWYQQALGQGPQFIFQYYREEENGRGNFPPRFSGLQFPNYSSELNVNALELDDSALYLCASSLAGTVQETQYFGPGTRLLVL.

The rearrangement uses TRBV6-5 and TRBJ1-2, with 7 bases fitting TRBD1. Germline CDR1 and CDR2: MNHEY and SVGAGI. There are 11 residues in the CDR3. The CDR3 nucleotides read TGTGCTTCACAGGGGAACTATGGCTACACCTTC. It translates to CASQGNYGYTF.

The V gene is TRBV15, the J gene TRBJ1-6; no definite D call. The CDR3 is 13 amino acids. CDR1 is LNHNV and CDR2 is YYDKDF in the germline V gene (reference sequence). The V end was cut by 0 bases, the J end by 9 bases, with 6 bases between. CDR3 sequence: CATSRELFSPLHF. DNA of the CDR3: TGTGCCACCAGCAGAGAACTATTTTCACCCCTCCACTTT.

In this sample, this clone turned up a few times. The gene calls are TRBV9 and TRBJ2-2, with 7 bases fitting TRBD1. Germline loops: CDR1 SGDLS, CDR2 YYNGEE. J lost 0 bases, V lost 4 bases, and 6 bases had no gene match. The CDR3 totals 16 residues. The CDR3, as DNA: TGTGCCAGCAGCTCTGGGACAGCTTCGAACACCGGGGAGCTGTTTTTT. Translation gives CASSSGTASNTGELFF.

The chain is built from TRBV6-2 or TRBV6-3 and TRBJ2-1; D not resolved. Germline CDR1 MNHEY, CDR2 SVGEGT. There are 15 residues in the CDR3. Trimming pared 4 bases from V and 7 bases from J, leaving 17 bases between. The DNA of the CDR3 is TGTGCCAGCAGTTTTGGGTCTGGGCTAACGAATGAGCAGTTCTTC. It yields the protein CASSFGSGLTNEQFF.

This clone was counted ten times or more. The genes are TRBV19 and TRBJ2-1; TRBD2 agrees at 7 bases. The CDR3 runs to 14 residues. V lost 8 bases and J lost 0; bases outside the gene matches: 4. Germline values: CDR1 LNHDA, CDR2 SQIVND (reference sequence). The CDR3 is CASPSSGSYNEQFF. Written as DNA, the CDR3 is TGTGCCAGTCCATCTAGCGGCTCCTACAATGAGCAGTTCTTC.